The next 31 T cell receptor beta chains were all read from a single sample in a study of blood T cell repertoires in COVID-19. Sequenced by immunoSEQ multiplex PCR; TCRdb stores in-frame clones only, minus some. The repertoire holds approximately 60,000 clones, with 85% to 90% as singletons. The sequencing input was peripheral blood. These receptors were collected from a man over 45 with active COVID-19.

V is TRBV28 and J is TRBJ1-2; no clear D. CDR1 MDHEN and CDR2 SYDVKM come from the germline V gene. There are 15 residues in the CDR3. Trimming left V 5 bases short and J 8 bases short, with 21 bases between. As DNA, the CDR3 is TGTGCCAGCAGTCCAGAGGAAGCGCGGTTCAGAGGCTACACCTTC. It codes for CASSPEEARFRGYTF.

The chain links TRBV11-2 to TRBJ2-1; maybe TRBD2 (5 bases). The CDR3 loop spans 14 amino acids. Germline V gene lookup returns CDR1 SGHAT and CDR2 FQNNGV. The V and J ends lost 8 bases and 8 bases respectively, with 19 bases between them. This CDR3 reads CASANRAVTYEQFF. The CDR3 DNA sequence: TGTGCCAGCGCGAATAGAGCGGTCACCTATGAGCAGTTCTTC.

The CDR3 loop is CSVRTGIAEAFF. CDR3 bases: TGCAGCGTTCGGACAGGGATCGCTGAAGCTTTCTTT. The V call is TRBV29-1, the J call TRBJ1-1; 8 bases match TRBD1. The CDR3 extends over 12 amino acids. The V gene end was trimmed by 5 bases and the J gene end by 6 bases; junction bases not matched to a gene: 5. CDR1 SQVTM and CDR2 ANQGSEA come from the germline V gene.

CDR3 in amino acids: CASDGAGGSYEQYF. The CDR3 DNA is TGCGCCAGTGACGGAGCGGGAGGTAGCTACGAGCAGTACTTC. V usage is TRBV10-2 and J usage is TRBJ2-7; 9 positions match TRBD2. Losses at the gene ends were 9 bases for V and 3 bases for J; bases not matched to a gene: 9. The germline gives CDR1 WSHSY, CDR2 SAAADI. This CDR3 has 14 residues.

The V call is TRBV7-9, the J call TRBJ2-7; 8 bases match TRBD2. CDR1 and CDR2 (germline): SEHNR, FQNEAQ (reference sequence). V lost 10 bases and J lost 3; bases outside the gene matches: 5. The CDR3 length is 12 residues. The CDR3 reads CATTGTSYEQYF. The CDR3 coding sequence is TGTGCCACTACCGGGACTAGCTACGAGCAGTACTTC.

In this sample, this clone turned up once. The gene calls are TRBV11-1 and TRBJ2-5; D perhaps matches TRBD2 (6 bases). V lost 3 bases and J 2 bases, leaving 7 bases between the germline ends. This CDR3 spans 13 amino acids. Germline assignment: CDR1 SGHAT and CDR2 FQDESV (reference sequence). The CDR3 DNA follows: TGTGCCAGCAGCTTCGGACTACAAGAGACCCAGTACTTC. The encoded protein is CASSFGLQETQYF.

The V call is TRBV7-9, the J call TRBJ2-5; TRBD1 might be the D (6 bases). V was cut by 2 bases and J by 3 bases, with 13 bases left in between. Germline CDR1 SEHNR, CDR2 FQNEAQ (reference sequence). The CDR3 runs to 15 residues. CDR3 sequence: CASSLIGQGKETQYF. CDR3 in DNA: TGTGCCAGCAGCTTAATTGGGCAGGGGAAAGAGACCCAGTACTTC.

The V call is TRBV30, the J call TRBJ1-3; 10 bases map to TRBD1. V dropped 2 bases and J dropped 4; count of bases not matched to a gene: 5. The CDR3 has 15 residues. Germline assignment: CDR1 GTSNPN and CDR2 SVGIG (reference sequence). DNA of the CDR3: TGTGCCTGGAGTACGGGACAGGGGCGCGGAAACACCATATATTTT. Protein product: CAWSTGQGRGNTIYF. Complete variable domain (other parts from reference TRBV30 and TRBJ1-3): SQTIHQWPATLVQPVGSPLSLECTVEGTSNPNLYWYRQAAGRGLQLLFYSVGIGQISSEVPQNLSASRPQDRQFILSSKKLLLSDSGFYLCAWSTGQGRGNTIYFGEGSWLTVV.

The gene calls are TRBV19 and TRBJ2-1; 8 nucleotides agree with TRBD2. Germline V gene sequence: CDR1 LNHDA, CDR2 SQIVND (reference sequence). The CDR3 contains 16 residues. Trimming at V came to 5 bases and at J to 1 base, leaving 7 bases not matched to a gene. CDR3 DNA: TGTGCCAGTAGTCTCCCACTAGCGGTTTCCTACAATGAGCAGTTCTTC. Amino acid sequence: CASSLPLAVSYNEQFF.

This chain links TRBV19 with TRBJ2-3; the match to TRBD1 covers 8 bases. The CDR3 is 16 residues long. V lost 6 bases and J lost 2; bases outside the gene matches: 10. Germline V gene lookup returns CDR1 LNHDA and CDR2 SQIVND (reference sequence). CDR3 loop: CASSHRGQGLTDTQYF. In DNA, the CDR3 is TGTGCCAGTAGCCACCGAGGACAGGGCCTCACAGATACGCAGTATTTT.

The DNA of the CDR3 is TGTGCCAGCAGCGACCAGGGGGGACAGGGAAGCTCCTACGAGCAGTACTTC. This translates into CASSDQGGQGSSYEQYF. This sequence joins TRBV7-9 and TRBJ2-7; 9 nucleotides align to TRBD1. Germline values: CDR1 SEHNR, CDR2 FQNEAQ (reference sequence). This CDR3 has 17 amino acids. With V trimmed by 5 bases and J by 0 bases, 11 bases remained unmatched.

The chain carries TRBV11-3 and TRBJ2-1; the match to TRBD2 covers 10 bases. The CDR3 length is 15 residues. V lost 5 bases to trimming and J lost 4 bases; unmatched junction nucleotides: 5. Germline values: CDR1 SGHNT, CDR2 YENEEA. Here the CDR3 reads CASSKSGGEYNEQFF. The CDR3 coding sequence is TGTGCCAGCAGCAAAAGCGGGGGGGAATACAATGAGCAGTTCTTC. Drawing the rest from reference TRBV11-3 and TRBJ2-1, the complete variable domain is EAGVVQSPRYKIIEKKQPVAFWCNPISGHNTLYWYLQNLGQGPELLIRYENEEAVDDSQLPKDRFSAERLKGVDSTLKIQPAELGDSAVYLCASSKSGGEYNEQFFGPGTRLTVL.

The chain uses TRBV5-1 and TRBJ2-5; 7 bases align to TRBD2. CDR3 length: 15 residues. J was trimmed by 10 bases and V by 1 base; bases with no gene match: 13. CDR1 is SGHRS and CDR2 is YFSETQ in the germline V gene. The CDR3 nucleotides read TGCGCCAGCAGCTTGAACGGGGATCGCGGGGGTGACCAGTACTTC. Translation gives CASSLNGDRGGDQYF. The full variable domain, completed using reference TRBV5-1 and TRBJ2-5, is KAGVTQTPRYLIKTRGQQVTLSCSPISGHRSVSWYQQTPGQGLQFLFEYFSETQRNKGNFPGRFSGRQFSNSRSEMNVSTLELGDSALYLCASSLNGDRGGDQYFGPGTRLLVL.

This clone has only one observation. The chain employs TRBV18 and TRBJ2-5; 9 positions agree with TRBD1. From germline, CDR1 is KGHSH and CDR2 LQKENI. Trimming took 2 bases from V and 5 from J; bases not matched to a gene: 9. The CDR3 runs to 16 residues. Written as DNA, the CDR3 is TGTGCCAGCTCACCAACGACAGGGGGAGGGGTTGAGACCCAGTACTTC. It translates to CASSPTTGGGVETQYF.

The chain is built from TRBV6-5 and TRBJ2-7; D is unclear. The germline V gene has CDR1 MNHEY and CDR2 SVGAGI. CDR3 size: 12 residues. CDR3 sequence (DNA): TGTGCAACCACCGACACCAACTACGAGCAGTACTTC. It encodes CATTDTNYEQYF.

The chain carries TRBV6-5 and TRBJ1-1; D is possibly TRBD1 (6 bases). The germline V and J ends were trimmed by 6 bases and 5 bases, with 13 bases remaining between them. The CDR3 consists of 13 residues. CDR1 is MNHEY, CDR2 SVGAGI, per germline. The CDR3 spells CASRINRETEAFF. Here the CDR3 DNA reads TGTGCCAGCAGGATAAACAGGGAAACTGAAGCTTTCTTT.

The chain links TRBV6-5 to TRBJ2-5; D call uncertain. Germline V gives CDR1 MNHEY, CDR2 SVGAGI. This CDR3 contains 13 residues. V lost 8 bases and J lost 3, with 13 bases in between. The CDR3: CASVAHGEETQYF. The CDR3 nucleotides are TGTGCCAGCGTAGCCCACGGAGAAGAGACCCAGTACTTC.

The chain carries TRBV30 and TRBJ2-5, with 11 bases lining up with TRBD2. Per the germline V gene, CDR1 is GTSNPN and CDR2 is SVGIG (reference sequence). V was pared by 4 bases and J by 5 bases, with 6 bases of the junction left unmatched. The CDR3 runs to 14 residues. CDR3 DNA: TGTGCCTGGACTAGCGGGAGGCGAGGGGAGACCCAGTACTTC. Its translation: CAWTSGRRGETQYF.

Here the CDR3 reads CASRRTTGTGQETQYF. The CDR3 DNA reads as TGCGCCAGCAGGAGGACGACCGGGACAGGCCAAGAGACCCAGTACTTC. The J gene is TRBJ2-5, the V gene TRBV5-1; TRBD1 matches at 8 bases. The germline V gene has CDR1 SGHRS and CDR2 YFSETQ. The CDR3 has 16 amino acids. V dropped 5 bases and J dropped 1; count of bases not matched to a gene: 10.

The V and J genes are TRBV9 and TRBJ2-1, with D possibly being TRBD1 (5 bases). CDR1 and CDR2 (germline): SGDLS, YYNGEE. The CDR3 loop spans 16 amino acids. V was trimmed by 0 bases and J by 8 bases, leaving 18 bases between them. Here the CDR3 DNA reads TGTGCCAGCAGCGTAGCTCCGGGCATCAGCAGGGATGAGCAGTTCTTC. Encoded protein: CASSVAPGISRDEQFF.

This clone was recorded a few times. V usage is TRBV12-5 and J usage is TRBJ1-6; D is uncertain. V lost 1 base, J lost 5 bases, and 9 bases lay in between. Germline CDR1 reads LGHNT; CDR2 reads FRNRAP. The CDR3 is made up of 15 amino acids. This chain's CDR3 is CASGLDTVNNSPLHF. The CDR3 region has the DNA TGTGCTAGTGGTTTGGATACAGTGAATAATTCACCCCTCCACTTT.

CDR3 loop: CAISGGGTGAASNQPQHF. CDR3 bases: TGTGCCATCAGTGGGGGAGGGACAGGGGCCGCGAGCAATCAGCCCCAGCATTTT. The chain links TRBV10-3 to TRBJ1-5, with 10 bases matching TRBD1. J gave up 1 base and V 4 bases, and 10 bases lay outside the gene matches. The CDR3 loop spans 18 amino acids. Looked up from germline, CDR1 is ENHRY and CDR2 is SYGVKD.

CDR3 region: CASSPGLGYEQYF. CDR3 coding DNA: TGTGCCAGCAGCCCCGGACTAGGCTACGAGCAGTACTTC. The V call is TRBV9, the J call TRBJ2-7, with 7 bases aligning to TRBD2. The V gene end was trimmed by 4 bases and the J gene end by 3 bases; junction bases not matched to a gene: 4. The germline V gene encodes CDR1 SGDLS and CDR2 YYNGEE. The CDR3 has 13 residues.

V gene TRBV4-2 combines with J gene TRBJ2-1; tentatively, D is TRBD2 (5 bases). Germline CDR1 LGHNA, CDR2 YNFKEQ. V was shortened by 0 bases and J by 5 bases, with 20 bases between the two germline ends. This CDR3 region has 18 residues. The CDR3 sequence is CASSQDPRIGGVDNEQFF. As DNA, the CDR3 is TGTGCCAGCAGCCAAGATCCGCGTATCGGAGGTGTAGACAATGAGCAGTTCTTC.

The chain recombines TRBV18 with TRBJ2-7; maybe TRBD1 (6 bases). Germline CDR1 and CDR2: KGHSH and LQKENI. V was pared by 1 base and J by 2 bases, with 21 bases between. CDR3 length: 18 residues. This chain's CDR3 is CASSPQGQGIYRAYEQYF. CDR3 nucleotides: TGTGCCAGCTCACCACAAGGGCAGGGGATCTACCGCGCCTACGAGCAGTACTTC.

The CDR3 coding sequence is TGTGCCAGCTCATCGGGACTAGCGGAGGATACGCAGTATTTT. Its translation is CASSSGLAEDTQYF. The chain carries TRBV18 and TRBJ2-3, with 11 positions matching TRBD2. The germline V gene encodes CDR1 KGHSH and CDR2 LQKENI. The CDR3 has 14 amino acids. With V trimmed by 5 bases and J by 6 bases, 4 bases remained unmatched.

The chain couples TRBV28 to TRBJ1-1; D might be TRBD1 (6 bases). Germline CDR1 is MDHEN and CDR2 is SYDVKM. The CDR3 has 15 residues. V lost 5 bases, J lost 1 base, and 14 bases lay in between. The CDR3 DNA is TGTGCCAGCAGTACCCCGGCGGGGGCGAACACTGAAGCTTTCTTT. Translating gives CASSTPAGANTEAFF.

This clone was detected only once. This chain joins TRBV11-2 and TRBJ2-2, with D maybe TRBD2 (5 bases). CDR1 SGHAT and CDR2 FQNNGV come from the germline V gene. This CDR3 comprises 14 residues. V lost 0 bases, J lost 6 bases, and 8 bases lay in between. CDR3 DNA sequence: TGTGCCAGCAGCTTAGATCTGGAGGCCGGGGAGCTGTTTTTT. It yields the protein CASSLDLEAGELFF.

J is TRBJ2-1 and V is TRBV5-1, with 8 nucleotides matching TRBD2. CDR3 size: 16 residues. J lost 0 bases, V lost 4 bases, and 6 bases had no gene match. CDR1 and CDR2 from the germline V gene are SGHRS and YFSETQ. CDR3 residues: CASSRAGTSSYNEQFF. The CDR3 nucleotides are TGCGCCAGCAGCCGAGCCGGGACTAGCTCCTACAATGAGCAGTTCTTC.

The V gene is TRBV12-3 or TRBV12-4, the J gene TRBJ1-3; the D is unclear. CDR3 size: 13 residues. Trimming cost V 5 bases and J 8 bases, with 13 bases left between them. This CDR3 reads CASSLGRWDTIYF. Written as DNA, the CDR3 is TGTGCCAGCAGTCTAGGGAGGTGGGACACCATATATTTT.

V and J are TRBV4-1 and TRBJ2-5; 12 bases fit TRBD2. The CDR3 length is 16 residues. Germline-derived CDR1 and CDR2 are MGHRA and YSYEKL. With 4 bases clipped from V and 4 bases from J, the junction kept 7 bases outside the gene matches. The CDR3 DNA reads as TGCGCCAGCAGCCCTCCGGGACTAGCGGGTGCAGAGACCCAGTACTTC. It specifies CASSPPGLAGAETQYF.